These T cell receptor beta chains were read from a single sample in a study of response to subunit inactivated influenza vaccine. TCRdb re-analysed the RT-PCR reads in MiXCR, keeping a single row per CDR3 protein. The profile shows fewer than 700,000 distinct CDR3 sequences, 10% to 15% of them singletons. Sequenced material: PBMCs from blood, taken roughly 6 weeks after vaccination. These receptors originate from a man aged 50-60 years who received an inactivated influenza vaccine. CDR3s include the opening cysteine and the closing phenylalanine or tryptophan. Fields, in order: clone size, J gene, D gene, V gene, CDR3 protein, CDR3 DNA. A D gene is named only where the DNA matches it firmly. Some rows have no size entry. The others give once, few or many, or a class for an expanded clone.

>few|TRBJ2-5|.|TRBV20-1
CSARDLQGYQETQYF
TGCAGTGCTAGAGATCTCCAGGGGTACCAAGAGACCCAGTACTTC
>.|TRBJ2-7|.|TRBV28
CASKETGRSYEQYF
TGTGCCAGCAAGGAGACAGGTCGTTCCTACGAGCAGTACTTC
>.|TRBJ1-1|TRBD1|TRBV14
CASSTIGTAGGAFF
TGTGCCAGCAGCACAATCGGGACAGCAGGAGGGGCTTTCTTT
>few|TRBJ2-2|TRBD2|TRBV6-1
CASDTSGGAGELFF
TGTGCCAGCGACACTAGCGGGGGGGCCGGGGAGCTGTTTTTT
>few|TRBJ1-2|TRBD1|TRBV5-1
CASSLQPPGQGVQGSGYTF
TGCGCCAGCAGCTTGCAACCGCCGGGACAGGGGGTTCAAGGAAGTGGCTACACCTTC
>few|TRBJ2-5|TRBD2|TRBV12-3/TRBV12-4
CASSWSSGIETQYF
TGTGCCAGCAGTTGGTCTAGCGGGATTGAGACCCAGTACTTC
>few|TRBJ2-5|.|TRBV29-1
CSVRQDQETQYF
TGCAGCGTTCGCCAAGATCAAGAGACCCAGTACTTC
>few|TRBJ2-7|TRBD2|TRBV12-3/TRBV12-4
CASSSDTSGGTYYEQYF
TGTGCCAGCAGTTCAGATACTAGCGGGGGGACCTACTACGAGCAGTACTTC
>.|TRBJ2-1|.|TRBV9
CASTLRPLDNEQFF
TGTGCCAGCACCTTAAGGCCCCTAGACAATGAGCAGTTCTTC
>many|TRBJ1-6|TRBD1|TRBV7-9
CASSSGQGGAYNSPLHF
TGTGCCAGCAGCTCGGGACAGGGGGGTGCCTATAATTCACCCCTCCACTTT
>.|TRBJ1-5|TRBD1|TRBV20-1
CSAQTGQGNQPQHF
TGCAGTGCTCAGACAGGGCAAGGCAATCAGCCCCAGCATTTT
>many|TRBJ2-7|.|TRBV4-3
CASSQDTTYEQYF
TGCGCCAGCAGCCAAGATACTACCTACGAGCAGTACTTC
>.|TRBJ2-3|TRBD1|TRBV6-2/TRBV6-3
CASRRQGARTDTQYF
TGTGCCAGCAGACGACAGGGGGCTAGGACAGATACGCAGTATTTT
>few|TRBJ1-5|.|TRBV6-5
CASSYSKAGYSNQPQHF
TGTGCCAGCAGTTACTCGAAGGCAGGATATAGCAATCAGCCCCAGCATTTT
>many|TRBJ2-1|.|TRBV29-1
CSVAPRADEQFF
TGCAGCGTTGCACCGCGAGCCGATGAGCAGTTCTTC
>.|TRBJ2-1|.|TRBV5-6
CASILGPDNEQFF
TGTGCCAGCATCCTTGGGCCCGACAATGAGCAGTTCTTC
>.|TRBJ1-5|.|TRBV5-5
CASSSEVGGQPQHF
TGTGCCAGCAGCTCGGAGGTCGGGGGCCAGCCCCAGCATTTT
>few|TRBJ2-1|TRBD2|TRBV20-1
CSARAGGPINEQFF
TGCAGTGCTCGAGCGGGAGGGCCGATTAATGAGCAGTTCTTC
>.|TRBJ2-1|TRBD2|TRBV6-1
CASSQSRGGDEQFF
TGTGCCAGCAGTCAAAGCCGGGGGGGGGATGAGCAGTTCTTC
>few|TRBJ2-7|TRBD1|TRBV2
CASSVRQGAHEQYF
TGTGCCAGCAGTGTAAGACAGGGGGCCCACGAGCAGTACTTC
>many|TRBJ2-1|.|TRBV15
CATSRLDSPTAGQFF
TGTGCCACCAGCAGACTCGACTCGCCAACCGCCGGGCAGTTCTTC
>few|TRBJ2-1|TRBD2|TRBV14
CASSGTSEYNEQFF
TGTGCCAGCAGCGGGACTAGCGAATACAATGAGCAGTTCTTC
>.|TRBJ2-7|.|TRBV18
CASSPRQLLFEQYF
TGTGCCAGCTCACCAAGACAACTACTGTTCGAGCAGTACTTC
>few|TRBJ2-7|.|TRBV5-1
CASSLDSPIYEQYF
TGCGCCAGCAGCTTGGACAGTCCGATCTACGAGCAGTACTTC
>.|TRBJ2-3|.|TRBV20-1
CSAREESSTDTQYF
TGCAGTGCTAGAGAAGAGTCCTCCACAGATACGCAGTATTTT
>few|TRBJ2-3|TRBD2|TRBV29-1
CSVATSASTDTQYF
TGCAGCGTGGCGACTAGCGCAAGCACAGATACGCAGTATTTT
>.|TRBJ1-1|.|TRBV6-5
CASSYRLGNTEAFF
TGTGCCAGCAGTTATCGACTCGGGAACACTGAAGCTTTCTTT
>many|TRBJ2-7|TRBD1|TRBV5-5
CASSGRDRAYEQYF
TGTGCCAGCAGCGGCCGGGACAGGGCTTACGAGCAGTACTTC
>.|TRBJ2-7|.|TRBV20-1
CSARDFKTYEQYF
TGCAGTGCTAGAGACTTCAAAACCTACGAGCAGTACTTC
>many|TRBJ2-1|.|TRBV6-5
CASSYPGYGPNEQFF
TGTGCCAGCAGTTACCCCGGATACGGTCCCAATGAGCAGTTCTTC
>.|TRBJ2-1|TRBD2|TRBV4-3
CASSQEGDYYNEQFF
TGCGCCAGCAGCCAAGAAGGGGACTACTACAATGAGCAGTTCTTC
>once|TRBJ1-4|TRBD1|TRBV18
CASSPRQGSTNEKLFF
TGTGCCAGCTCACCGAGACAGGGCTCAACTAATGAAAAACTGTTTTTT
>few|TRBJ2-7|TRBD2|TRBV7-2
CASRPEAGGTYEQYF
TGTGCCAGCAGACCTGAAGCGGGGGGGACCTACGAGCAGTACTTC